The 19 T cell receptor beta chains below were found in one sample sequenced in a study of a mutant IDH1 vaccine in newly diagnosed glioma. As to time point: week 47, end of study. Every vaccination contained 300 ug of the mutant IDH1 20-mer peptide and was paired with topical imiquimod. Here immunoSEQ multiplex PCR was the method, and the copy in TCRdb shows in-frame clones only, minus some. Of about 12,000 clones in the sample, around three quarters were seen once. These receptors' targets are unknown. This material consisted of PBMCs, taken from a glioma patient whose treatment included an IDH1 peptide vaccine. The receptors stem from a woman in her 40s with glioma.

The rearrangement uses TRBV7-9 and TRBJ2-7, with D hard to call. Trimming cost V 5 bases and J 2 bases, with 7 bases left between them. CDR1 is SEHNR and CDR2 is FQNEAQ in the germline V gene (reference sequence). The CDR3 sequence is 12 residues long. The CDR3 sequence is CASSPHPYEQYF. The CDR3 nucleotides are TGTGCCAGCAGCCCGCATCCCTACGAGCAGTACTTC. Together with reference TRBV7-9 and TRBJ2-7, the CDR3 gives the full variable domain: DTGVSQNPRHKITKRGQNVTFRCDPISEHNRLYWYRQTLGQGPEFLTYFQNEAQLEKSRLLSDRFSAERPKGSFSTLEIQRTEQGDSAMYLCASSPHPYEQYFGPGTRLTVT.

The gene calls are TRBV19 and TRBJ2-2, with TRBD2 as a possible D gene (6 bases). V dropped 5 bases and J dropped 6 bases, with 22 bases sitting between them. CDR1 and CDR2 (germline): LNHDA, SQIVND (reference sequence). This CDR3 spans 17 amino acids. The CDR3 is CASSVLEGSSLPGELFF. The CDR3 DNA reads TGTGCCAGTAGTGTCCTGGAGGGCAGTTCGTTACCCGGGGAGCTGTTTTTT.

V is TRBV5-8 and J is TRBJ2-7; 7 positions match TRBD1. With 4 bases clipped from V and 1 base from J, the junction kept 8 bases outside the gene matches. The CDR3 sequence is 15 residues long. The germline CDR1 and CDR2 sequences are SGHTS and YDEGEE. The chain's CDR3 is CASSRDSGRSYEQYF. CDR3 bases: TGTGCCAGCAGCCGGGACAGTGGTCGATCCTACGAGCAGTACTTC.

The chain has TRBV28 and TRBJ2-7, with D unclear. The CDR3 spans 15 residues. Trimming cost V 5 bases and J 2 bases, with 16 bases left between them. Germline-derived CDR1 and CDR2 are MDHEN and SYDVKM. CDR3 nucleotides: TGTGCCAGCAGTGTCCCGATCGGCTCCCCCTACGAGCAGTACTTC. It translates to CASSVPIGSPYEQYF.

The genes are TRBV29-1 and TRBJ1-1; perhaps TRBD1 as D (6 bases). Germline CDR1 and CDR2: SQVTM and ANQGSEA. CDR3 length: 14 amino acids. Trimming took off 8 bases at V and 1 base at J, with 17 bases between the two ends. CDR3 loop: CSSSGEGRNTEAFF. As DNA, the CDR3 is TGCAGCTCCTCAGGGGAGGGGCGGAACACTGAAGCTTTCTTT.

This clone has just one count. This chain uses TRBV12-1 with TRBJ2-1; the table names TRBD2, a call not compared with the DNA. TRBV12-1 represents a pseudogene. The CDR3 spans 15 residues. The CDR3 is CASSFAPSGLNEQFF. The CDR3 coding sequence is TGTGCCAGCAGCTTTGCGCCTAGCGGGTTAAATGAGCAGTTCTTC.

This chain links TRBV15 with TRBJ2-3, with 11 positions matching TRBD2. The CDR3 has 17 residues. Looked up from germline, CDR1 is LNHNV and CDR2 is YYDKDF (reference sequence). After removal of 5 bases from V and 3 bases from J, the junction contained 10 bases not matched to a gene. The CDR3 region is CATSGLVTSGSTDTQYF. CDR3 nucleotides: TGTGCCACCAGCGGCCTAGTCACTAGCGGGAGTACAGATACGCAGTATTTT.

This clone occurred once. The chain links TRBV6-1 to TRBJ1-1; D possibly corresponds to TRBD1 (6 bases). Germline CDR1 MNHNS, CDR2 SASEGT. CDR3 length: 13 residues. V was cut by 8 bases and J by 5 bases, with 15 bases left in between. The CDR3 sequence is CASGRGVGTEAFF. The CDR3 DNA reads as TGTGCCAGCGGTAGGGGGGTGGGAACTGAAGCTTTCTTT.

This clone was recorded a few times. The chain uses TRBV23-1 and TRBJ1-6; tentative D call: TRBD1 (5 bases). TRBV23-1 is reported as an ORF; its role is uncertain. Trimming took 4 bases from V and 7 from J, leaving 17 bases between them. The CDR3 runs 16 residues. The CDR3 DNA sequence: TGCGCCAGCAGTCCCTATTGGGACCTTCGAAATTCACCCCTCCACTTT. Translated, it gives CASSPYWDLRNSPLHF.

The chain recombines TRBV28 with TRBJ1-1; D gene ambiguous. The germline V and J ends were trimmed by 2 bases and 6 bases, with 10 bases remaining between them. The germline gives CDR1 MDHEN, CDR2 SYDVKM. The CDR3 loop spans 13 amino acids. CDR3 sequence: CASSLRREAEAFF. The CDR3 nucleotides are TGTGCCAGCAGTTTACGTAGGGAGGCTGAAGCTTTCTTT.

The rearrangement uses TRBV7-8 and TRBJ1-1, with unresolved D. Deletions cut 3 bases from V and 2 bases from J, with 13 bases between. The CDR3 runs to 15 residues. Germline values: CDR1 SGHVS, CDR2 FQNEAQ. The CDR3 protein is CASSLASRRNTEAFF. CDR3 bases: TGTGCCAGCAGCTTGGCTTCGCGCAGAAACACTGAAGCTTTCTTT.

This chain joins TRBV29-1 and TRBJ2-5; D is perhaps TRBD2 (6 bases). V was trimmed by 1 base and J by 4 bases, leaving 13 bases between them. CDR1 is SQVTM and CDR2 is ANQGSEA in the germline V gene. The CDR3 sequence is 14 residues long. The CDR3 sequence is CSVEASGVGETQYF. In DNA form, the CDR3 reads TGCAGCGTTGAAGCTTCGGGGGTCGGAGAGACCCAGTACTTC.

The chain carries TRBV5-1 and TRBJ2-7; possibly TRBD1 for D (5 bases). CDR3 length equals 15 residues. Trimming took off 0 bases at V and 4 bases at J, with 14 bases between the two ends. CDR1 is SGHRS and CDR2 is YFSETQ in the germline V gene. The CDR3 sequence: CASSLDGRASYEQYF. DNA for the CDR3: TGCGCCAGCAGCTTGGACGGCAGGGCCAGTTACGAGCAGTACTTC.

The genes are TRBV9 and TRBJ2-2, with no clear D. This CDR3 spans 15 amino acids. Trimming took off 4 bases at V and 0 bases at J, with 10 bases between the two ends. The germline gives CDR1 SGDLS, CDR2 YYNGEE. Written as DNA, the CDR3 is TGTGCCAGCAGCCCCTGGCGCGCGAACACCGGGGAGCTGTTTTTT. Its protein product is CASSPWRANTGELFF.

The chain couples TRBV6-4 to TRBJ2-7, with D possibly matching TRBD1 (7 bases). The germline V gene encodes CDR1 MRHNA and CDR2 SNTAGT. The CDR3 extends over 17 amino acids. V gave up 8 bases and J gave up 0 bases, with 23 bases separating them. The CDR3, as DNA: TGTGCCAGCGGCGGGGTAGGGGGCGGCAAACGCTCCTACGAGCAGTACTTC. This gives the protein CASGGVGGGKRSYEQYF.

The genes are TRBV11-2 and TRBJ1-3; D is uncertain. Per the germline V gene, CDR1 is SGHAT and CDR2 is FQNNGV. The CDR3 extends over 15 amino acids. V lost 0 bases, J lost 0 bases, and 6 bases lay in between. The CDR3 nucleotides read TGTGCCAGCAGCTTAGACGTGGCCTCTGGAAACACCATATATTTT. Amino acids: CASSLDVASGNTIYF. Supplemented by reference TRBV11-2 and TRBJ1-3, the full variable domain reads EAGVAQSPRYKIIEKRQSVAFWCNPISGHATLYWYQQILGQGPKLLIQFQNNGVVDDSQLPKDRFSAERLKGVDSTLKIQPAKLEDSAVYLCASSLDVASGNTIYFGEGSWLTVV.

The V call is TRBV2, the J call TRBJ2-7; TRBD2 matches at 8 bases. V was pared by 6 bases and J by 6 bases, with 13 bases of the junction left unmatched. Looked up from germline, CDR1 is SNHLY and CDR2 is FYNNEI. The CDR3 runs 15 residues. CDR3 in amino acids: CASRATGTSRAEQYF. CDR3 sequence (DNA): TGTGCCAGCAGAGCGACCGGGACTAGTCGAGCCGAGCAGTACTTC.

This chain connects TRBV5-4 to TRBJ1-2; perhaps TRBD1 as D (6 bases). This CDR3 spans 14 amino acids. Trimming removed 6 bases at V and 1 base at J, with 13 bases between. CDR1 is SGHNT and CDR2 is YYREEE in the germline V gene (reference sequence). CDR3 in amino acids: CASTKDRLNYGYTF. CDR3 DNA: TGTGCCAGCACCAAGGACAGACTTAACTATGGCTACACCTTC.

V and J are TRBV7-2 and TRBJ2-7; D possibly corresponds to TRBD2 (7 bases). The ends were cut back, 1 base at V and 0 bases at J, with 22 bases in the middle. The CDR3 extends over 19 amino acids. Germline V gene lookup returns CDR1 SGHTA and CDR2 FQGNSA. CDR3 DNA: TGTGCCAGCAGCTTAGGGCCCTGGGGGGGCGGTCAGAGCTCCTACGAGCAGTACTTC. Its protein is CASSLGPWGGGQSSYEQYF.